In its sample, the clone carrying this T cell receptor beta chain was seen a few times. What it recognizes is unknown. With 5 bases removed from V and 4 bases from J, the gap between germline ends came to 11 bases. The germline V gene encodes CDR1 SGHAT and CDR2 FQNNGV. The CDR3 contains 13 residues. The record originates from a study of blood T cells in healthy people across ages. Study observations and caveats: Possibly confounding the expanded clonotype changes was the fact that donor CMV status was unknown. Older age coincided with a roughly linear decline in TCR beta diversity per million T cells.

Sample-barcoded 5' priming and a J-beta primer mix drove a second PCR of 7 to 11 cycles. Each cDNA molecule received a tag from a template-switch adaptor that had 12 random nucleotides. In TCRdb, the 5' RACE reads were re-called with MiXCR into one record per CDR3 protein. The repertoire holds under 800,000 distinct CDR3 sequences, with roughly 47% as singletons. The material sequenced was blood. The genes are TRBV11-2 and TRBJ1-2; weak D call: TRBD1 (5 bases). The origin of this receptor is a woman in her sixties in good health. DNA for the CDR3: TGTGCCAGCAGCAGAGCCGGGACCTATGGCTACACCTTC. It translates to CASSRAGTYGYTF.